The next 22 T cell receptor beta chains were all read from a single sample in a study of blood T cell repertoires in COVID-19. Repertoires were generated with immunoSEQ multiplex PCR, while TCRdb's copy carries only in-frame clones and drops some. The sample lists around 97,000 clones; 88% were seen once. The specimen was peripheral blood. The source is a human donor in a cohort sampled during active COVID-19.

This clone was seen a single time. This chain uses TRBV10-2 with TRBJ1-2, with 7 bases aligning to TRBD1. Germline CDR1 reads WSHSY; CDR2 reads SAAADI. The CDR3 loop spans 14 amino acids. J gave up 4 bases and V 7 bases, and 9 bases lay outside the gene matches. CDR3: CASKEGGLGYGYTF. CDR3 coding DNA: TGCGCCAGCAAGGAAGGGGGCCTTGGCTATGGCTACACCTTC.

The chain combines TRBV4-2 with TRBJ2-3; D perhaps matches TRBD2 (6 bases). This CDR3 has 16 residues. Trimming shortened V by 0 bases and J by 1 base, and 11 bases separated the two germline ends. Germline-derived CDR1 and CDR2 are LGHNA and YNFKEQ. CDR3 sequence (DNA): TGTGCCAGCAGCCAAGAGGGTGGCGGGGGCACAGATACGCAGTATTTT. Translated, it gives CASSQEGGGGTDTQYF.

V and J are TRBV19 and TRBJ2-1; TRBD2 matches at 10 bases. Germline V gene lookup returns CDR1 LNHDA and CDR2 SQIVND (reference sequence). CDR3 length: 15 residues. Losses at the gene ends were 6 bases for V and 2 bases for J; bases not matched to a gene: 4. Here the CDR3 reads CASRTAGGPYNEQFF. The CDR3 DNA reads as TGTGCCAGTAGAACAGCGGGAGGGCCCTACAATGAGCAGTTCTTC.

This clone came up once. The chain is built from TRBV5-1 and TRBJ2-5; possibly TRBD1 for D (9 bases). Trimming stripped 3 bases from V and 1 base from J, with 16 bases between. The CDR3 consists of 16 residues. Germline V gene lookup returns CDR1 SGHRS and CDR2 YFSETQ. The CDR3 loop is CASSSGGTGTQETQYF. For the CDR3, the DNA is TGCGCCAGCAGCTCGGGAGGGACAGGGACCCAAGAGACCCAGTACTTC.

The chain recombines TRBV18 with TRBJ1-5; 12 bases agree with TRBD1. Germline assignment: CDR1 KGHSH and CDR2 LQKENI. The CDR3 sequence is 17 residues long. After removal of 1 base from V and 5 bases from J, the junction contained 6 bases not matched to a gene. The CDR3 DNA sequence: TGTGCCAGCTCACCACTCTCGTGGGACAGGGGGCATCAGCCCCAGCATTTT. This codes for CASSPLSWDRGHQPQHF.

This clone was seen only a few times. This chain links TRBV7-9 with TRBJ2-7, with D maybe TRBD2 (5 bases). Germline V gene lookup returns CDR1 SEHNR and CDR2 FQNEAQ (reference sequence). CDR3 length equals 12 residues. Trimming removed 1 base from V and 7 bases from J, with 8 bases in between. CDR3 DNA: TGTGCCAGCAGCTTAGGTACGGGGGAGCAGTACTTC. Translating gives CASSLGTGEQYF.

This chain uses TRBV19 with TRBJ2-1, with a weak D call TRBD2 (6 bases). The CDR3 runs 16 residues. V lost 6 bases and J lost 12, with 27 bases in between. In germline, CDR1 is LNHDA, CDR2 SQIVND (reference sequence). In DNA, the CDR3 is TGTGCCAGTAGAAGCCAGGCGGGACGCGGCGGTGGAGTGCAGTTCTTC. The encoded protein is CASRSQAGRGGGVQFF.

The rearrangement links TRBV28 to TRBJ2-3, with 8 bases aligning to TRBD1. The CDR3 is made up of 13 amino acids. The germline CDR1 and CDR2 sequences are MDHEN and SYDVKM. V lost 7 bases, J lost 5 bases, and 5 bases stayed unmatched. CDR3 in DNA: TGTGCCAGCACAGACAGGGGTGGAGATACGCAGTATTTT. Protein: CASTDRGGDTQYF. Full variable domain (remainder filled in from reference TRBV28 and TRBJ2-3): DVKVTQSSRYLVKRTGEKVFLECVQDMDHENMFWYRQDPGLGLRLIYFSYDVKMKEKGDIPEGYSVSREKKERFSLILESASTNQTSMYLCASTDRGGDTQYFGPGTRLTVL.

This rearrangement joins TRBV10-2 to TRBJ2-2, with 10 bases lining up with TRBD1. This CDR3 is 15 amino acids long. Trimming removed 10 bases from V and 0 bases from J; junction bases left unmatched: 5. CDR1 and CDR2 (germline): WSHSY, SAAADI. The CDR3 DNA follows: TGCGCCACCCGAGGACAGGGGGCGAACACCGGGGAGCTGTTTTTT. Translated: CATRGQGANTGELFF.

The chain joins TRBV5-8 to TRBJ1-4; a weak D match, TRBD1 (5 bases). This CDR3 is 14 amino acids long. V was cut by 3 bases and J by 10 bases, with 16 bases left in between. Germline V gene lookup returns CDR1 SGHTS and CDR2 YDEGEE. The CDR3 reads CASSSRAQGGKLFF. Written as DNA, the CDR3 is TGTGCCAGCAGCTCCCGGGCCCAGGGAGGAAAACTGTTTTTT.

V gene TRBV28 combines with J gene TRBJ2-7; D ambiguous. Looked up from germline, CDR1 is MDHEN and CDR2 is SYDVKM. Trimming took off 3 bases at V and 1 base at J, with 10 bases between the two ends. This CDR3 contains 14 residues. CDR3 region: CASSLHFRSYEQYF. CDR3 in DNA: TGTGCCAGCAGTTTGCACTTTAGATCCTACGAGCAGTACTTC.

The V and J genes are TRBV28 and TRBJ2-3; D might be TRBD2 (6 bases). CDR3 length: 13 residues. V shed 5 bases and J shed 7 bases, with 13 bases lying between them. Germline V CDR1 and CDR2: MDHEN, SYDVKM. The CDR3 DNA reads TGTGCCAGCAGTCCCCCCGGGACTTATACGCAGTATTTT. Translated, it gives CASSPPGTYTQYF.

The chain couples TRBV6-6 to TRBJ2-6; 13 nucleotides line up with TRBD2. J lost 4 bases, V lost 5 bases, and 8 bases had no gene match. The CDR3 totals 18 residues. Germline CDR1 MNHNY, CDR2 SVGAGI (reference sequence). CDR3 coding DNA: TGTGCCAGCAGTCGCACTAGCGGGGGGGCTTCCGGGGCCAACGTCCTGACTTTC. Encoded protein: CASSRTSGGASGANVLTF.

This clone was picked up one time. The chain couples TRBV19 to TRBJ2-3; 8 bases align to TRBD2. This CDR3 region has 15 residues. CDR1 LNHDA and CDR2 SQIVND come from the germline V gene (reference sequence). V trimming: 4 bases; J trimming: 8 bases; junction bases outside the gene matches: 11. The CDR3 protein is CASSTSRGSGGTQYF. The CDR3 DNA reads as TGTGCCAGTAGTACCTCTAGGGGGAGCGGGGGTACGCAGTATTTT.

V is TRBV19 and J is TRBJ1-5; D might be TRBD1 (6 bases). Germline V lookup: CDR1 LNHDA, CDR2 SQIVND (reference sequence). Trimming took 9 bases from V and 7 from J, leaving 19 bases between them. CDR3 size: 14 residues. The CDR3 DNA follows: TGTGCCAGCCAGGGGCGTCTTAGGGACCAGCCCCAGCATTTT. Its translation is CASQGRLRDQPQHF.

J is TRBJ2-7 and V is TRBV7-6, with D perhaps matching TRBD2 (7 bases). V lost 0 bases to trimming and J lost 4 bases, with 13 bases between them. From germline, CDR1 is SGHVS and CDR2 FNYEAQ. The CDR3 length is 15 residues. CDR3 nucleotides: TGTGCCAGCAGCTTAGCGGGGGGGCCGCGATACGAGCAGTACTTC. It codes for CASSLAGGPRYEQYF.

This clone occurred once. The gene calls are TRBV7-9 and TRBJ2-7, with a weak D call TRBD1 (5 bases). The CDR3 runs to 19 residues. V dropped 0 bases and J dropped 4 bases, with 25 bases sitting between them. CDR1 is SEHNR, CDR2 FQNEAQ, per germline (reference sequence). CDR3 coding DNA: TGTGCCAGCAGCTTAGCCATGAACAGGCGGACCGGATCGCAATACGAGCAGTACTTC. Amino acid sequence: CASSLAMNRRTGSQYEQYF.

This CDR3 is CASSLTSGGSYEQYF. The DNA for the CDR3 is TGTGCCAGCAGCTTGACTAGCGGGGGATCGTACGAGCAGTACTTC. The chain recombines TRBV25-1 with TRBJ2-7, with 12 nucleotides matching TRBD2. Germline V gives CDR1 MGHDK, CDR2 SYGVNS. The V and J ends lost 6 bases and 4 bases, in that order; junction bases with no gene match: 7. This CDR3 spans 15 amino acids.

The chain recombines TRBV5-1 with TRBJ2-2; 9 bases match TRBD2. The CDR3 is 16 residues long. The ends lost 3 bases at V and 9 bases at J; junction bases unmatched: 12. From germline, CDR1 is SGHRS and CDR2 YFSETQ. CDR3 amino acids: CASSSQSRGGLRELFF. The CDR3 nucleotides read TGCGCCAGCAGCTCCCAGTCGCGGGGGGGCCTCCGGGAGCTGTTTTTT.

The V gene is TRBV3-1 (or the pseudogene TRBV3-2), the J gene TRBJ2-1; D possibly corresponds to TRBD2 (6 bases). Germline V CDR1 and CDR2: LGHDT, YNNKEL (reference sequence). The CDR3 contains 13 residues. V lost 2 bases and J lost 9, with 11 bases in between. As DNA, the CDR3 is TGTGCCAGCAGCCAAACACAAGCGGGTGAGCAGTTCTTC. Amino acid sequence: CASSQTQAGEQFF.

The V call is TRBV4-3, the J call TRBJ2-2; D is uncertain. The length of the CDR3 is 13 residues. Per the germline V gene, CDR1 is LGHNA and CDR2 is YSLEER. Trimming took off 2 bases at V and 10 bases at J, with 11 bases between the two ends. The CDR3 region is CASSQSLGVELFF. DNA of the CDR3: TGCGCCAGCAGCCAATCCCTCGGTGTGGAGCTGTTTTTT.

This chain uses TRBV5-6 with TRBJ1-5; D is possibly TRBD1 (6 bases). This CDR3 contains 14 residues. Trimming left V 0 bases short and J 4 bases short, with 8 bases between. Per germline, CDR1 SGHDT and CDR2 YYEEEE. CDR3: CASSLAGVNQPQHF. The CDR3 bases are TGTGCCAGCAGCTTGGCAGGGGTAAATCAGCCCCAGCATTTT.